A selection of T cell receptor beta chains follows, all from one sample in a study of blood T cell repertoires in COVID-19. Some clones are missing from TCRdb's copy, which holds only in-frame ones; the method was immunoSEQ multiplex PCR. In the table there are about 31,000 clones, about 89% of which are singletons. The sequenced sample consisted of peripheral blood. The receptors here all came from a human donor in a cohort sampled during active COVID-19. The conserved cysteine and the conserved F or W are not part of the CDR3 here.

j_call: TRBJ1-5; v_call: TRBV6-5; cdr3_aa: ASSAGGRIQPQH
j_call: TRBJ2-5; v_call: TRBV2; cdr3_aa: ASGAGGLQETQY
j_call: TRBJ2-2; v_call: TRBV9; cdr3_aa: ASSGSGSNTGELF
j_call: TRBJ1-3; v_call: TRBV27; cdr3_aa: ASSSGQGTGNTIY
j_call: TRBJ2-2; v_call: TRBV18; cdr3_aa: ASSPRQGATGELF
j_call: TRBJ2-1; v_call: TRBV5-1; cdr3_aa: ASSARTGISYNEQF
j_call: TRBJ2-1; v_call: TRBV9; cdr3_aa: ASSAPRTSGHNEQF
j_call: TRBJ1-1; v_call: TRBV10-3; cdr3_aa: AIRDPTGLNTEAF
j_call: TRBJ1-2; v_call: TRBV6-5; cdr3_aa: ASSPTGGGYGYT
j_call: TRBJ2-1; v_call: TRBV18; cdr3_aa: ASSPLTGGFNNEQF
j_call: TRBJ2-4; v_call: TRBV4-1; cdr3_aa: ASSQGASRGAKGNIQY
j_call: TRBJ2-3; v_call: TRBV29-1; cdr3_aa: SADTSLLTDTQY
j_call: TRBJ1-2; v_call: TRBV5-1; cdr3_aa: ASSSGTPRYT
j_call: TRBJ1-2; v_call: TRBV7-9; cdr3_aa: ASSLPGEYNYGYT
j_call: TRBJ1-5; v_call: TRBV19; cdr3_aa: ATQTEAGGQPQH
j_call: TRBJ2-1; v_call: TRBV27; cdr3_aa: ASSLSGVRGSYNEQF
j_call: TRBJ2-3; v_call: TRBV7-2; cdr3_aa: ASSSQGGAPSTDTQY
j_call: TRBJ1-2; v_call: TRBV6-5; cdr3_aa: ASSSGAYGYT
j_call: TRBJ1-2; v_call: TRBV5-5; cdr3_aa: ASKSGQGPMGGYT
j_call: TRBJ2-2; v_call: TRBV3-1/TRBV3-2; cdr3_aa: ASSQLASGGAHTGELF
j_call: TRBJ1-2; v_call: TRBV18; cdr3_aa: ASSPGQPGYT
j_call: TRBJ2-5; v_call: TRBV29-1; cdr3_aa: SVGPGGETQY
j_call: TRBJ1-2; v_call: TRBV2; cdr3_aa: ASADQGPHYGYT
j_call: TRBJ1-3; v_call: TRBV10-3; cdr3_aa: AISEGGASGNTIY
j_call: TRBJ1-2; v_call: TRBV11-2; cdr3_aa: ASSLSGYYGYT
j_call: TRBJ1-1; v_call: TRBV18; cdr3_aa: ASSPRDKGPEAF
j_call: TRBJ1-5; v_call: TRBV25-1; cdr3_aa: ASGGTGNQPQH
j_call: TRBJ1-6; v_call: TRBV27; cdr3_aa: ASSLLVERKTPLH
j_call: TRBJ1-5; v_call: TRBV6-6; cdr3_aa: ASSRVDQPQH
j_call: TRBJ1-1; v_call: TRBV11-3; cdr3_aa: ASSFTGNTEAF
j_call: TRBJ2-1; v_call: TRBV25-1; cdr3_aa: ASTSRGLNNEQF
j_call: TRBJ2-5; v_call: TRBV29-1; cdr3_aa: SVGQGAETQY
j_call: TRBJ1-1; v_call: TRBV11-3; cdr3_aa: ASSKGARGVNTEAF
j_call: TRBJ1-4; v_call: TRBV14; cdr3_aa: ASSQGNRGQLF
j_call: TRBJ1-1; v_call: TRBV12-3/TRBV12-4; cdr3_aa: ASSLPTGLAF